This T cell receptor (beta chain) emerged from a study of T cells in Graves' hyperthyroidism and ophthalmopathy. Amplified regions were TCR beta CDR3 sequences from RNA transcripts. The TCR CDR3 first-round RT-PCR relied on the HTBI primer set. One entry per CDR3 protein, called by TCRdb with MiXCR from the multiplex PCR reads. The sample holds roughly 500,000 distinct CDR3 sequences, 46% seen once. CDR3 length: 15 residues. V trimming: 10 bases; J trimming: 2 bases; junction bases outside the gene matches: 11. Germline V CDR1 and CDR2: MNHNS, SASEGT. This clonotype was counted between two and nine times.

The sequenced sample consisted of peripheral blood or thyroid tissue (not recorded which). The sequence was collected from an adult woman with Graves' disease, either hyperthyroidism or ophthalmopathy (not recorded which). This sequence joins TRBV6-1 and TRBJ2-7; TRBD2 matches 10 bases. CDR3 coding DNA: TGTGCCATCAGGGAAGCGGGAGGGAACCCCTACGAGCAGTACTTC. As protein: CAIREAGGNPYEQYF.